These 30 T cell receptor beta chains were sequenced from one sample in a study of response to subunit inactivated influenza vaccine. One entry per CDR3 protein, called by TCRdb with MiXCR from the RT-PCR reads. The table has around 650,000 distinct CDR3 sequences, more than 15% seen once; the top ten hold roughly 12%. Sequenced material: PBMCs from blood, taken 12 days after vaccination. The receptors here all came from a man aged 50-59 years who received an inactivated influenza vaccine.

Many counts were recorded for this clonotype. This sequence joins TRBV5-1 and TRBJ2-1, with 8 positions matching TRBD2. The germline CDR1 and CDR2 sequences are SGHRS and YFSETQ. CDR3 length: 15 amino acids. The ends lost 3 bases at V and 7 bases at J; junction bases unmatched: 9. This CDR3 reads CASSSDIAGWNEQFF. The CDR3 DNA is TGCGCCAGCAGCTCGGACATAGCGGGGTGGAATGAGCAGTTCTTC.

V usage is TRBV12-3 or TRBV12-4 and J usage is TRBJ1-1; D may be TRBD1 (5 bases). Trimming pared 5 bases from V and 5 bases from J, leaving 24 bases between. This CDR3 region has 17 residues. The CDR3 spells CASSTNRGSPGGTEAFF. Here the CDR3 DNA reads TGTGCCAGCAGTACCAATAGGGGCTCCCCGGGGGGTACTGAAGCTTTCTTT.

This clonotype was seen more than once but under ten times. V is TRBV4-1 and J is TRBJ2-1; D gene ambiguous. Trimming took 4 bases from V and 2 from J, leaving 9 bases between them. Germline CDR1 and CDR2: MGHRA and YSYEKL. This CDR3 contains 14 residues. This CDR3 reads CASSRGFPYNEQFF. The CDR3 DNA reads TGCGCCAGCAGCCGAGGCTTCCCCTACAATGAGCAGTTCTTC.

This chain uses TRBV4-3 with TRBJ2-5; possibly TRBD2 for D (6 bases). The CDR3 is made up of 15 amino acids. With 0 bases removed from V and 3 bases from J, the gap between germline ends came to 11 bases. The V gene's germline CDR1 is LGHNA and CDR2 YSLEER. The CDR3 is CASSQDTGVEETQYF. The CDR3 DNA sequence: TGCGCCAGCAGCCAAGATACGGGGGTGGAAGAGACCCAGTACTTC.

This clonotype was seen more than once but under ten times. The chain is built from TRBV11-1 and TRBJ2-1; 16 bases fit TRBD2. Per germline, CDR1 SGHAT and CDR2 FQDESV (reference sequence). V trimming: 5 bases; J trimming: 10 bases; junction bases outside the gene matches: 14. The CDR3 extends over 18 amino acids. The CDR3 reads CASSHPPGLAGGPGEQFF. DNA for the CDR3: TGTGCCAGCAGCCACCCCCCGGGACTAGCGGGGGGGCCCGGGGAGCAGTTCTTC.

This clonotype occurred once. J is TRBJ1-1 and V is TRBV28; D is undetermined. With 3 bases removed from V and 11 bases from J, the gap between germline ends came to 13 bases. There are 12 residues in the CDR3. Germline assignment: CDR1 MDHEN and CDR2 SYDVKM. In DNA, the CDR3 is TGTGCCAGCAGTTTCTTGGAGAGGAGGGCTTTCTTT. It encodes CASSFLERRAFF.

This clonotype occurred a few times. This chain uses TRBV7-7 with TRBJ2-1; D is perhaps TRBD1 or TRBD2 (5 bases each). Between the trimmed V and J ends, which lost 4 bases and 8 bases, there was a span of 21 bases. CDR3 size: 16 residues. Looked up from germline, CDR1 is SSHAT and CDR2 is FNYEAQ (reference sequence). The CDR3 nucleotides are TGTGCCAGCAGCTCACGAGCTGGGGGTAGGTTAGATGAGCAGTTCTTC. Encoded protein: CASSSRAGGRLDEQFF.

This clonotype has only a few counts. V is TRBV9 and J is TRBJ2-7, with D maybe TRBD1 (5 bases). The CDR3 is 14 amino acids. The V gene lost 2 bases and the J gene lost 2 bases, with 11 bases spanning the gap. Germline-derived CDR1 and CDR2 are SGDLS and YYNGEE. The CDR3 spells CASSVMDIPYEQYF. The DNA of the CDR3 is TGTGCCAGCAGCGTCATGGACATTCCCTACGAGCAGTACTTC. Full variable domain (rest looked up from reference TRBV9 and TRBJ2-7): DSGVTQTPKHLITATGQRVTLRCSPRSGDLSVYWYQQSLDQGLQFLIQYYNGEERAKGNILERFSAQQFPDLHSELNLSSLELGDSALYFCASSVMDIPYEQYFGPGTRLTVT.

V is TRBV27 and J is TRBJ2-5, with TRBD2 identical over 7 bases. Germline assignment: CDR1 MNHEY and CDR2 SMNVEV (reference sequence). The CDR3 length is 15 residues. The J segment lost 5 bases and the V segment lost 6 bases, leaving 12 bases of the junction unmatched. Here the CDR3 DNA reads TGTGCCAGCAGCTTTCTGGCGGGGGAGGGGGAGACCCAGTACTTC. This encodes CASSFLAGEGETQYF.

The rearrangement joins TRBV7-9 to TRBJ2-1; TRBD1 matches 10 bases. Trimming removed 4 bases from V and 6 bases from J; junction bases left unmatched: 12. Germline lookup yields CDR1 SEHNR and CDR2 FQNEAQ (reference sequence). The CDR3 runs to 17 residues. CDR3 nucleotides: TGTGCCAGCAGCTCCCATCCCGGGACAGGGGATTTCAATGAGCAGTTCTTC. Translation: CASSSHPGTGDFNEQFF.

This clonotype was seen a few times. The chain carries TRBV15 and TRBJ2-2; 10 nucleotides line up with TRBD2. The germline gives CDR1 LNHNV, CDR2 YYDKDF (reference sequence). The trim removed 4 bases at V and 5 bases at J, leaving 4 bases unmatched. The CDR3 totals 15 residues. The CDR3 DNA is TGTGCCACCAGCACGGGACTAGCGTCGACCGGGGAGCTGTTTTTT. This translates into CATSTGLASTGELFF.

The chain has TRBV5-6 and TRBJ2-5; D may match TRBD1 or TRBD2 (6 bases each). CDR1 and CDR2 (germline): SGHDT, YYEEEE. This CDR3 comprises 16 residues. V dropped 3 bases and J dropped 7 bases, with 22 bases sitting between them. The CDR3 reads CASSSQWTAGRGTQYF. CDR3 coding DNA: TGTGCCAGCAGCTCTCAATGGACAGCGGGCAGGGGGACCCAGTACTTC.

This clonotype appeared once. V gene TRBV5-1 combines with J gene TRBJ2-1; 8 bases map to TRBD2. Germline V CDR1 and CDR2: SGHRS, YFSETQ. The CDR3 covers 21 residues. V lost 0 bases to trimming and J lost 5 bases; unmatched junction nucleotides: 22. CDR3 bases: TGCGCCAGCAGCTTGGCCCCCCCACAGGGCCCGGGCGGGAGGAGCAACAATGAGCAGTTCTTC. Encoded protein: CASSLAPPQGPGGRSNNEQFF.

The rearrangement links TRBV20-1 to TRBJ2-1; TRBD2 agrees at 15 bases. J lost 1 base, V lost 4 bases, and 11 bases had no gene match. The length of the CDR3 is 19 residues. Germline CDR1 and CDR2: DFQATT and SNEGSKA (reference sequence). CDR3 in DNA: TGCAGTGCTACCGGACTAGCGGGGGGGCAAGTTAGGTCCTACAATGAGCAGTTCTTC. It translates to CSATGLAGGQVRSYNEQFF.

The table lists this clonotype with a few counts. V is TRBV7-8 and J is TRBJ2-3; 15 positions match TRBD2. The CDR3 has 18 residues. Germline CDR1 is SGHVS and CDR2 is FQNEAQ. With V trimmed by 4 bases and J by 4 bases, 9 bases remained unmatched. The CDR3 loop reads CASSYSGTSGGSPDTQYF. CDR3 DNA sequence: TGTGCCAGCAGCTATTCCGGGACTAGCGGGGGGAGTCCAGATACGCAGTATTTT.

This clonotype occurred a few times. The rearrangement uses TRBV10-3 and TRBJ2-1; TRBD1 is a possible D gene (6 bases). The germline V gene has CDR1 ENHRY and CDR2 SYGVKD. The V end was cut by 4 bases, the J end by 6 bases, with 22 bases between. The CDR3 is made up of 17 amino acids. As DNA, the CDR3 is TGTGCCATCAGTGGGGGGCAGGGAAGGTTTCGGGGCAATGAGCAGTTCTTC. Translation: CAISGGQGRFRGNEQFF.

This clonotype has a handful of counts. This sequence joins TRBV5-1 and TRBJ1-4; D unclear. CDR3 length: 12 amino acids. Germline CDR1 SGHRS, CDR2 YFSETQ. Trimming shortened V by 7 bases and J by 5 bases, and 9 bases separated the two germline ends. The CDR3 DNA sequence: TGCGCCAGCCGGGGAAACAATGAAAAACTGTTTTTT. Its translation is CASRGNNEKLFF.

Note on this clonotype: A much larger clone is a single base away; this may be a read error. DNA for the CDR3: TGCAGTGCAAACCGCGGGGGACGCACAGATACGCAGTATTTT. It specifies CSANRGGRTDTQYF. The rearrangement joins TRBV20-1 to TRBJ2-3, with 7 bases matching TRBD2. This CDR3 is 14 amino acids long. Germline V gives CDR1 DFQATT, CDR2 SNEGSKA (reference sequence). V lost 6 bases to trimming and J lost 1 base; unmatched junction nucleotides: 7.

The sample holds many counts of this clonotype. The chain links TRBV18 to TRBJ2-7; maybe TRBD1 (6 bases). V lost 8 bases, J lost 1 base, and 12 bases lay in between. The CDR3 runs to 13 residues. Germline V CDR1 and CDR2: KGHSH, LQKENI. The CDR3 region is CASSPGTSYEQYF. CDR3 DNA sequence: TGTGCCAGCAGCCCCGGGACATCCTACGAGCAGTACTTC. The full variable domain, completed using reference TRBV18 and TRBJ2-7, is NAGVMQNPRHLVRRRGQEARLRCSPMKGHSHVYWYRQLPEEGLKFMVYLQKENIIDESGMPKERFSAEFPKEGPSILRIQQVVRGDSAAYFCASSPGTSYEQYFGPGTRLTVT.

This clonotype was seen a handful of times. The rearrangement links TRBV5-6 to TRBJ2-7, with 8 positions matching TRBD1. This CDR3 spans 13 amino acids. The V and J ends lost 3 bases and 6 bases, in that order; junction bases with no gene match: 5. Per germline, CDR1 SGHDT and CDR2 YYEEEE. For the CDR3, the DNA is TGTGCCAGCAGCTCGACAGGGGTTCGCGAGCAGTACTTC. Protein sequence: CASSSTGVREQYF.

The chain recombines TRBV20-1 with TRBJ2-7; no firm D call. The germline V gene encodes CDR1 DFQATT and CDR2 SNEGSKA (reference sequence). The CDR3 extends over 12 amino acids. Between the trimmed V and J ends, which lost 5 bases and 6 bases, there was a span of 14 bases. The CDR3 bases are TGCAGTGCTCGCCCCGGTTGGAGCGAGCAGTACTTC. Amino acids: CSARPGWSEQYF.

This clonotype was recorded at least ten times. V gene TRBV20-1 combines with J gene TRBJ1-2; perhaps TRBD1 as D (6 bases). The length of the CDR3 is 12 residues. Per the germline V gene, CDR1 is DFQATT and CDR2 is SNEGSKA (reference sequence). The germline V and J ends were trimmed by 3 bases and 1 base, with 6 bases remaining between them. The CDR3 region is CSARDSNYGYTF. The CDR3 coding sequence is TGCAGTGCTAGGGACAGTAACTATGGCTACACCTTC.

The chain couples TRBV9 to TRBJ2-7, with 8 nucleotides matching TRBD1. Germline CDR1 and CDR2: SGDLS and YYNGEE. Trimming at V came to 3 bases and at J to 6 bases, leaving 8 bases not matched to a gene. The CDR3 has 14 amino acids. The CDR3: CASSDGTGDVEQYF. The CDR3 nucleotides are TGTGCCAGCAGCGACGGGACAGGAGACGTCGAGCAGTACTTC.

This chain connects TRBV6-2 or TRBV6-3 to TRBJ2-1, with a possible D match to TRBD1 (6 bases). The ends were cut back, 5 bases at V and 6 bases at J, with 17 bases in the middle. Germline V CDR1 and CDR2: MNHEY, SVGEGT. The CDR3 consists of 15 residues. The CDR3, as DNA: TGTGCCAGCAGTGGGGGCCACACCACCCTCAATGAGCAGTTCTTC. It is translated as CASSGGHTTLNEQFF.

This clonotype has at least ten counts. CDR3: CASSLIQATEAFF. The DNA of the CDR3 is TGTGCCAGCAGCCTGATACAGGCAACTGAAGCTTTCTTT. The chain uses TRBV12-3 or TRBV12-4 and TRBJ1-1; TRBD1 is a possible D gene (5 bases). V lost 6 bases to trimming and J lost 5 bases, with 13 bases between them. This CDR3 comprises 13 residues.

This clonotype was seen just once. The chain couples TRBV2 to TRBJ2-4; TRBD2 might be the D (6 bases). The V gene's germline CDR1 is SNHLY and CDR2 FYNNEI. The V end was cut by 0 bases, the J end by 3 bases, with 12 bases between. This CDR3 contains 16 residues. This chain's CDR3 is CASSEAGGLGKNIQYF. Here the CDR3 DNA reads TGTGCCAGCAGTGAAGCCGGAGGGCTGGGCAAAAACATTCAGTACTTC.

This clonotype came up a few times. The CDR3 DNA reads TGTGCCAGCAGCCAAGCTCGGAGAGGGAACACCGGGGAGCTGTTTTTT. This translates into CASSQARRGNTGELFF. The chain joins TRBV3-1 to TRBJ2-2; D gene uncertain. V lost 1 base, J lost 1 base, and 10 bases lay in between. Per germline, CDR1 LGHDT and CDR2 YNNKEL (reference sequence). The CDR3 sequence is 16 residues long.

The CDR3 nucleotides read TGTGCCAGCACCAACTATAGCAATCAGCCCCAGCATTTT. Translation gives CASTNYSNQPQHF. The rearrangement uses TRBV12-3 or TRBV12-4 and TRBJ1-5, with no clear D. V gave up 7 bases and J gave up 0 bases, with 7 bases separating them. CDR3 size: 13 residues.

The genes are TRBV3-1 and TRBJ2-3, with a weak D call TRBD1 (5 bases). Deletions cut 5 bases from V and 1 base from J, with 13 bases between. This CDR3 contains 15 residues. Germline V gene data show CDR1 as LGHDT and CDR2 as YNNKEL (reference sequence). CDR3 in DNA: TGTGCCAGCAGCGAGGTGAACAGGCGCACAGATACGCAGTATTTT. Its protein product is CASSEVNRRTDTQYF.

This clonotype came up once. This chain uses TRBV20-1 with TRBJ1-2; weak D call: TRBD1 (5 bases). This CDR3 is 14 amino acids long. Germline CDR1 and CDR2: DFQATT and SNEGSKA (reference sequence). V was clipped by 3 bases and J by 0 bases, with 11 bases between them. The CDR3 DNA reads as TGCAGTGCTAGGGACAACCCCCCTAACTATGGCTACACCTTC. Protein product: CSARDNPPNYGYTF.